The 3 T cell receptor beta chains listed next were all sequenced from one sample in a study of human T cells and chemical hapten exposure. One entry per CDR3 protein results from TCRdb running MiXCR on the RACE reads. The sample lists more than 75,000 distinct CDR3 sequences; 10% were seen once. Time point denoted: patch test 2, 6 weeks after DPC sensitization. Treatment meaning: therapeutic diphenylcyclopropenone sensitization with weekly scalp DPC. Sample: whole blood, taken in connection with sensitization to the hapten diphenylcyclopropenone (DPC). These receptors were collected from a woman aged 25 to 39 with alopecia areata. Some clones in this sample may be carry-over from other donors' samples.

This clonotype was seen at least ten times. The chain has TRBV5-1 and TRBJ1-4; 7 nucleotides line up with TRBD1. Germline CDR1 reads SGHRS; CDR2 reads YFSETQ. The CDR3 spans 15 residues. The junction had 5 bases not matched to a gene; V was cut back by 0 bases and J by 6 bases. Written as DNA, the CDR3 is TGCGCCAGCAGCTTGGGACAGGGCAGTGATGAAAAACTGTTTTTT. This sequence encodes CASSLGQGSDEKLFF.

There are many counts of this clonotype. The chain carries TRBV4-3 and TRBJ2-7; no clear D. Germline CDR1 reads LGHNA; CDR2 reads YSLEER. This CDR3 contains 14 residues. Trimming removed 0 bases from V and 1 base from J, with 7 bases in between. The DNA of the CDR3 is TGCGCCAGCAGCCAAGAGGTCAGTTCCTACGAGCAGTACTTC. Its translation: CASSQEVSSYEQYF.

Points on this clonotype: A single base separates this from a much larger clone, so it may be a read error. The V call is TRBV27, the J call TRBJ2-7, with D hard to call. The CDR3 covers 12 residues. Germline CDR1 and CDR2: MNHEY and SMNVEV (reference sequence). Written as DNA, the CDR3 is TGTGCCTGCAGTTCCTACCCCGGCGAGCAGTACTTC. Its translation is CACSSYPGEQYF.